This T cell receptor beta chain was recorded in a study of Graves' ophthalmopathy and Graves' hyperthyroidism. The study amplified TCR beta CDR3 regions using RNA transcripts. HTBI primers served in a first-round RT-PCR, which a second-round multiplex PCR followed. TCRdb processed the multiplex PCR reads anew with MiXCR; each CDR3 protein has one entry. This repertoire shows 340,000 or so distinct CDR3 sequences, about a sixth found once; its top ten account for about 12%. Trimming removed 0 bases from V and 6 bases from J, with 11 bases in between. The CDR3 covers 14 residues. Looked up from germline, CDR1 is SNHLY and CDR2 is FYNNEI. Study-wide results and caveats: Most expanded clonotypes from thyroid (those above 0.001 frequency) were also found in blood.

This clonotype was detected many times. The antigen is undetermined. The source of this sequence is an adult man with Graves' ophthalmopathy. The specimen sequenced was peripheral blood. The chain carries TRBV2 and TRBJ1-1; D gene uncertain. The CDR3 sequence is CASSEAKAGSEAFF. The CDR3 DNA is TGTGCCAGCAGTGAAGCGAAGGCCGGATCTGAAGCTTTCTTT.